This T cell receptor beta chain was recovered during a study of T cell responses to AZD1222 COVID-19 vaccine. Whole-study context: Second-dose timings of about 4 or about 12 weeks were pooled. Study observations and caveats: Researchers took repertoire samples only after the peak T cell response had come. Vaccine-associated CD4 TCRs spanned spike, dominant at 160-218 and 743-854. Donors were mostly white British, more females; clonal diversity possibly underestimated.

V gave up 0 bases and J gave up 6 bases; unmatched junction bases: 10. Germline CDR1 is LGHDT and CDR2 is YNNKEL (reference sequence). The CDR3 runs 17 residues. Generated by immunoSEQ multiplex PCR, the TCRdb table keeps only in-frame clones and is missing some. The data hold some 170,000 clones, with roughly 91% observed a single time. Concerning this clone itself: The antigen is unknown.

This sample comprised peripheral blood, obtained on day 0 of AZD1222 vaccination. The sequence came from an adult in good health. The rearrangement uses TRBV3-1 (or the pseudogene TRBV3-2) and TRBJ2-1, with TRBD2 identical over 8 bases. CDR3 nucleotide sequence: TGTGCCAGCAGCCAAGATGTCATCGGCGGGGGGCCCAATGAGCAGTTCTTC. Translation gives CASSQDVIGGGPNEQFF.